Listed below are T cell receptor beta chains from one sample, sequenced in a study of early T cells in non-severe SARS-CoV-2 infection. MiXCR, run by TCRdb on the 5' RACE reads, gives a single entry per CDR3 protein. The repertoire holds around 70,000 distinct CDR3 sequences, with less than 15% as singletons. Source material: whole blood. Receptors originate from an adult who was a healthcare worker with PCR-confirmed SARS-CoV-2 infection or an uninfected control (not recorded which). CDR3s include the opening cysteine and the closing phenylalanine or tryptophan. D genes are given only for firm matches. A clone size is listed for some rows: how often the clone was seen (once, few, many), or a class if it is expanded.

V: TRBV20-1; D: -; J: TRBJ1-2; size: -; CDR3: CSARGSIIYTF; DNA: TGCAGTGCTAGAGGGTCCATCATTTACACCTTC
V: TRBV9; D: TRBD2; J: TRBJ2-4; size: -; CDR3: CASSVVGGLGENIQYF; DNA: TGTGCCAGCAGCGTAGTTGGAGGACTAGGGGAAAACATTCAGTACTTC
V: TRBV5-1; D: TRBD2; J: TRBJ2-1; size: many; CDR3: CASGLAGEMDEQFF; DNA: TGCGCCAGCGGACTAGCGGGTGAGATGGATGAGCAGTTCTTC
V: TRBV7-9; D: -; J: TRBJ2-5; size: -; CDR3: CASSSDNLPETQYF; DNA: TGTGCCAGCAGCTCGGACAACCTCCCCGAGACCCAGTACTTC
V: TRBV2; D: -; J: TRBJ2-3; size: -; CDR3: CASSPQGTSTDTQYF; DNA: TGTGCCAGCAGCCCTCAAGGGACTAGCACAGATACGCAGTATTTT
V: TRBV29-1; D: -; J: TRBJ1-1; size: -; CDR3: CSVIGLDTEAFF; DNA: TGCAGCGTTATCGGATTGGACACTGAAGCTTTCTTT
V: TRBV12-3/TRBV12-4; D: -; J: TRBJ2-2; size: -; CDR3: CASSLPYPNTGELFF; DNA: TGTGCCAGCAGCCTTCCGTACCCGAACACCGGGGAGCTGTTTTTT
V: TRBV3-1; D: TRBD1; J: TRBJ1-4; size: -; CDR3: CASSNRDSGEKLFF; DNA: TGTGCCAGCAGCAACCGGGACAGCGGAGAAAAACTGTTTTTT
V: TRBV13; D: -; J: TRBJ1-3; size: many; CDR3: CASSPRRNTIYF; DNA: TGTGCCAGCAGCCCCCGAAGAAACACCATATATTTT
V: TRBV24-1; D: -; J: TRBJ2-6; size: many; CDR3: CATSRSQIHSGANVLTF; DNA: TGTGCCACCAGTCGATCACAGATACACTCTGGGGCCAACGTCCTGACTTTC
V: TRBV6-5; D: -; J: TRBJ1-1; size: many; CDR3: CASSSDYTEAFF; DNA: TGTGCCAGCAGTTCAGACTACACTGAAGCTTTCTTT
V: TRBV7-9; D: -; J: TRBJ2-3; size: many; CDR3: CASSIRTLADTQYF; DNA: TGTGCCAGCAGCATCCGGACTCTAGCTGATACGCAGTATTTT
V: TRBV27; D: TRBD1; J: TRBJ1-6; size: -; CDR3: CASSPTGGNSPLHF; DNA: TGTGCCAGCAGCCCGACAGGGGGGAATTCACCCCTCCACTTT
V: TRBV7-6; D: -; J: TRBJ2-5; size: few; CDR3: CASSPSGETQYF; DNA: TGTGCCAGCAGCCCCTCCGGAGAGACCCAGTACTTC
V: TRBV7-8; D: TRBD1; J: TRBJ2-3; size: once; CDR3: CASSPETGQRFGDTQYF; DNA: TGTGCCAGCAGCCCCGAAACGGGACAGAGGTTTGGGGATACGCAGTATTTT
V: TRBV6-1; D: -; J: TRBJ2-7; size: many; CDR3: CASGLSSYEQYF; DNA: TGTGCCTCCGGGCTTAGCTCCTACGAGCAGTACTTC
V: TRBV20-1; D: -; J: TRBJ2-3; size: few; CDR3: CSARGGTPNTQYF; DNA: TGCAGTGCTAGGGGCGGCACCCCCAATACGCAGTATTTT
V: TRBV27; D: -; J: TRBJ2-7; size: -; CDR3: CASSLSGNEQYF; DNA: TGTGCCAGCAGTTTATCTGGAAACGAGCAGTACTTC
V: TRBV5-5; D: -; J: TRBJ2-5; size: -; CDR3: CASSVGPEGEETQYF; DNA: TGTGCCAGCAGCGTGGGACCGGAGGGCGAAGAGACCCAGTACTTC
V: TRBV2; D: TRBD2; J: TRBJ2-1; size: few; CDR3: CASQLAGAYNEQFF; DNA: TGTGCCAGCCAACTAGCGGGAGCCTACAATGAGCAGTTCTTC
V: TRBV7-9; D: -; J: TRBJ2-3; size: many; CDR3: CASSFPSTDTQYF; DNA: TGTGCCAGCAGCTTCCCGAGCACAGATACGCAGTATTTT
V: TRBV29-1; D: -; J: TRBJ2-1; size: -; CDR3: CSVEVSYNEQFF; DNA: TGCAGCGTTGAAGTTTCCTACAATGAGCAGTTCTTC
V: TRBV7-9; D: -; J: TRBJ2-1; size: few; CDR3: CASNLAGYHNEQFF; DNA: TGTGCCAGCAACTTGGCAGGTTACCACAATGAGCAGTTCTTC
V: TRBV5-4; D: -; J: TRBJ2-1; size: few; CDR3: CASSPKGVYNEQFF; DNA: TGTGCCAGCAGCCCGAAGGGGGTCTACAATGAGCAGTTCTTC
V: TRBV7-3; D: -; J: TRBJ2-5; size: -; CDR3: CASSLGLAETQYF; DNA: TGTGCCAGCAGCTTAGGCCTAGCGGAGACCCAGTACTTC
V: TRBV12-3/TRBV12-4; D: -; J: TRBJ2-7; size: -; CDR3: CASSFGNPIRQYF; DNA: TGTGCCAGCAGTTTTGGGAATCCCATCCGGCAGTACTTC
V: TRBV10-1; D: -; J: TRBJ2-3; size: few; CDR3: CASSVAALTDTQYF; DNA: TGCGCCAGCAGTGTAGCGGCCCTCACAGATACGCAGTATTTT
V: TRBV19; D: TRBD1; J: TRBJ2-2; size: few; CDR3: CAAGTGSSTGELFF; DNA: TGTGCCGCCGGGACAGGGTCCTCCACCGGGGAGCTGTTTTTT
V: TRBV11-2; D: -; J: TRBJ2-2; size: many; CDR3: CASSLWGESTGELFF; DNA: TGTGCCAGCAGCTTATGGGGGGAAAGCACCGGGGAGCTGTTTTTT
V: TRBV7-2; D: -; J: TRBJ2-4; size: many; CDR3: CASSPRALAGHIQYF; DNA: TGTGCCAGCAGCCCCCGGGCCTTGGCGGGTCACATTCAGTACTTC
V: TRBV29-1; D: -; J: TRBJ2-5; size: -; CDR3: CSVDMGLEETQYF; DNA: TGCAGCGTTGATATGGGGTTGGAAGAGACCCAGTACTTC
V: TRBV5-4; D: -; J: TRBJ2-5; size: few; CDR3: CASSLELTGETQYF; DNA: TGTGCCAGCAGCTTGGAACTGACTGGGGAGACCCAGTACTTC
V: TRBV28; D: TRBD2; J: TRBJ2-3; size: -; CDR3: CASTYSGRSADTQYF; DNA: TGTGCCAGCACTTATAGCGGGAGAAGTGCAGATACGCAGTATTTT
V: TRBV29-1; D: -; J: TRBJ2-7; size: -; CDR3: CSVAAGTYEQYF; DNA: TGCAGCGTTGCGGCGGGAACCTACGAGCAGTACTTC
V: TRBV12-3/TRBV12-4; D: -; J: TRBJ2-5; size: many; CDR3: CASSLQASETQYF; DNA: TGTGCCAGCAGTTTACAAGCGTCAGAGACCCAGTACTTC
V: TRBV4-1; D: -; J: TRBJ1-2; size: many; CDR3: CASSQPDYGYTF; DNA: TGCGCCAGCAGCCAACCGGACTATGGCTACACCTTC
V: TRBV6-4; D: TRBD2; J: TRBJ2-1; size: many; CDR3: CASGTSYNEQFF; DNA: TGTGCCAGCGGGACTAGTTACAATGAGCAGTTCTTC
V: TRBV7-9; D: -; J: TRBJ1-5; size: many; CDR3: CASSLTAGNQPQHF; DNA: TGTGCCAGCAGCTTGACAGCTGGCAATCAGCCCCAGCATTTT
V: TRBV3-1; D: -; J: TRBJ2-3; size: few; CDR3: CASSQGATDTQYF; DNA: TGTGCCAGCAGCCAAGGTGCAACGGATACGCAGTATTTT
V: TRBV27; D: TRBD1; J: TRBJ2-7; size: many; CDR3: CASGDRDPSEQYF; DNA: TGTGCCAGCGGAGACAGGGACCCCAGCGAGCAGTACTTC
V: TRBV6-5; D: -; J: TRBJ2-2; size: few; CDR3: CASLTDSLPNTGELFF; DNA: TGTGCCAGCCTAACAGACTCCTTACCGAACACCGGGGAGCTGTTTTTT
V: TRBV29-1; D: -; J: TRBJ2-7; size: once; CDR3: CSVRGVTSEQYF; DNA: TGCAGCGTGCGAGGCGTTACGTCCGAGCAGTACTTC
V: TRBV7-9; D: -; J: TRBJ2-2; size: medium-sized; CDR3: CASSPRLAGVAGELFF; DNA: TGTGCCAGCAGCCCCAGACTCGCGGGCGTGGCCGGGGAGCTGTTTTTT